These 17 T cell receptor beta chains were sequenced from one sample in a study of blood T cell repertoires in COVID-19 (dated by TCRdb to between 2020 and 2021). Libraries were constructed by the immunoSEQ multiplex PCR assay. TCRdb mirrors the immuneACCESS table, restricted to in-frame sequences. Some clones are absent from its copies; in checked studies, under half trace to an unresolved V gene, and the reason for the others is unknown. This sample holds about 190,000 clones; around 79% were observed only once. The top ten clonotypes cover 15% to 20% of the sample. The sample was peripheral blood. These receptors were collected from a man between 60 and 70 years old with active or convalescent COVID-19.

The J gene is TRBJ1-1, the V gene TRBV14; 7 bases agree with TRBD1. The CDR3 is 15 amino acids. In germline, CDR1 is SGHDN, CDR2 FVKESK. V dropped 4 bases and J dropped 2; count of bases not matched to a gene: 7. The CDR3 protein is CASSLRQGPNTEAFF. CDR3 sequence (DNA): TGTGCCAGCAGCCTAAGACAGGGCCCTAACACTGAAGCTTTCTTT.

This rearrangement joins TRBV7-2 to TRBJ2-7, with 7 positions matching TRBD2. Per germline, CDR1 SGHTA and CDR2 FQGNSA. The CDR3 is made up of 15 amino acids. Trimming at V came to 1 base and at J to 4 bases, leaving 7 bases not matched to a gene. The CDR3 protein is CASSLGSGTLYEQYF. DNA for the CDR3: TGTGCCAGCAGCTTAGGAAGCGGGACTTTATACGAGCAGTACTTC.

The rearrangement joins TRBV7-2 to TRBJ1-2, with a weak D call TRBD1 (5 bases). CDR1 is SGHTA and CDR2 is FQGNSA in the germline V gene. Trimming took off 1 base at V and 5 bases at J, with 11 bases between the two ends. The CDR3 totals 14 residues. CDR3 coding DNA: TGTGCCAGCAGCTTAGGATGGACAAGTTATGGCTACACCTTC. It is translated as CASSLGWTSYGYTF.

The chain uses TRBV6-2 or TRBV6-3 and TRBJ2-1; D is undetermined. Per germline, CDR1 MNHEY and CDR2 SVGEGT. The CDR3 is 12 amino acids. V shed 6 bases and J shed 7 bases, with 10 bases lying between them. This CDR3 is CASSPQANEQFF. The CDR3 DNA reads TGTGCCAGCAGCCCTCAGGCGAATGAGCAGTTCTTC.

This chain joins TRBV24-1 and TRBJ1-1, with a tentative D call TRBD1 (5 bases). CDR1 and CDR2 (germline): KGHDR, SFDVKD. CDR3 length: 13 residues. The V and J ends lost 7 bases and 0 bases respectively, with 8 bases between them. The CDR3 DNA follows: TGTGCCACCAGGGGGCGCATGAACACTGAAGCTTTCTTT. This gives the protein CATRGRMNTEAFF.

Written as DNA, the CDR3 is TGTGCCACCAGTGATTTGAGGGGGGAGACCCAGTACTTC. Its protein is CATSDLRGETQYF. The chain couples TRBV24-1 to TRBJ2-5; a weak D match, TRBD1 (6 bases). V shed 0 bases and J shed 5 bases, with 6 bases lying between them. The CDR3 consists of 13 residues. CDR1 is KGHDR and CDR2 is SFDVKD in the germline V gene.

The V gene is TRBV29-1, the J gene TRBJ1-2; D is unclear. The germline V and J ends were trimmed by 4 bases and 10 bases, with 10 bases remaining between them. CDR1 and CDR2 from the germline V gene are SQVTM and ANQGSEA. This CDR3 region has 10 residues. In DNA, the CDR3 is TGCAGCGTTGCGGAGATCGACTACACCTTC. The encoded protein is CSVAEIDYTF. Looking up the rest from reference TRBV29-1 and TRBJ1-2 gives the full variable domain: SAVISQKPSRDICQRGTSLTIQCQVDSQVTMMFWYRQQPGQSLTLIATANQGSEATYESGFVIDKFPISRPNLTFSTLTVSNMSPEDSSIYLCSVAEIDYTFGSGTRLTVV.

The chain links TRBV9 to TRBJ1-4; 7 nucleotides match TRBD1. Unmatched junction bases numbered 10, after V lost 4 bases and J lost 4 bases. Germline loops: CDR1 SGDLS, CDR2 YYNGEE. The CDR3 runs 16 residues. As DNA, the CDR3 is TGTGCCAGCAGCTTTACGACAGGGCAATATAATGAAAAACTGTTTTTT. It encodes CASSFTTGQYNEKLFF.

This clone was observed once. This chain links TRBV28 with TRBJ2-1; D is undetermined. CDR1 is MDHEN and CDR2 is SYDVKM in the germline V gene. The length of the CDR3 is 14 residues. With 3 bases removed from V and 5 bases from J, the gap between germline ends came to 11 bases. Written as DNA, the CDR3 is TGTGCCAGCAGTTTCCTTGGTAGCCACAATGAGCAGTTCTTC. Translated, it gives CASSFLGSHNEQFF.

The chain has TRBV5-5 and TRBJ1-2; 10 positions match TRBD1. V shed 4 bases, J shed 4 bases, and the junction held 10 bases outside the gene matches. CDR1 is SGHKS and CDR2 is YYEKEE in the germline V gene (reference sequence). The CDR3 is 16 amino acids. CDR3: CASSPRVGDRGYGYTF. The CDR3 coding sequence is TGTGCCAGCAGCCCCCGGGTTGGGGACAGGGGCTATGGCTACACCTTC.

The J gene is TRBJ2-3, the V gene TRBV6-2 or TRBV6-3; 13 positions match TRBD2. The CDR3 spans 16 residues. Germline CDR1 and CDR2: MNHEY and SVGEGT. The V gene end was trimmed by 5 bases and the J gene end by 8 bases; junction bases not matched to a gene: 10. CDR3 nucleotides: TGTGCCAGCAGTCGACTAGCGGGAGGCCGAGGGGTTACGCAGTATTTT. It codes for CASSRLAGGRGVTQYF.

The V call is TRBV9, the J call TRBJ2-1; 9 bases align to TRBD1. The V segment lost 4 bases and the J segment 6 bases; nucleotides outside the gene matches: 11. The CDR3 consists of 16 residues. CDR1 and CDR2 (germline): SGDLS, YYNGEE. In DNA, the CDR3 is TGTGCCAGCAGCAGAGGAACGGGACAGGGCGGCAATGAGCAGTTCTTC. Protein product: CASSRGTGQGGNEQFF.

This chain's CDR3 is CASGWTGFYEQYF. As DNA, the CDR3 is TGTGCCAGCGGGTGGACAGGGTTCTACGAGCAGTACTTC. V and J are TRBV12-3 or TRBV12-4 and TRBJ2-7; TRBD1 matches 8 bases. This CDR3 is built from 13 residues. Trimming at V came to 8 bases and at J to 3 bases, leaving 6 bases not matched to a gene.

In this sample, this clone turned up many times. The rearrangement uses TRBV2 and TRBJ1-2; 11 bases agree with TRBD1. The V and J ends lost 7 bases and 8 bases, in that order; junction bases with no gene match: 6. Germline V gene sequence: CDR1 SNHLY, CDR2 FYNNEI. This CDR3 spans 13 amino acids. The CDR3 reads CASTGTGGGGYTF. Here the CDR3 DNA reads TGTGCCAGCACTGGGACAGGGGGTGGAGGCTACACCTTC.

The CDR3 coding sequence is TGTGCCAGTGATGACCCCCTGACAGGGGCGGGGGAGCAGTACTTC. Residues: CASDDPLTGAGEQYF. The V gene is TRBV19, the J gene TRBJ2-7; TRBD1 matches at 8 bases. Germline assignment: CDR1 LNHDA and CDR2 SQIVND (reference sequence). After removal of 8 bases from V and 7 bases from J, the junction contained 16 bases not matched to a gene. The CDR3 length is 15 residues.

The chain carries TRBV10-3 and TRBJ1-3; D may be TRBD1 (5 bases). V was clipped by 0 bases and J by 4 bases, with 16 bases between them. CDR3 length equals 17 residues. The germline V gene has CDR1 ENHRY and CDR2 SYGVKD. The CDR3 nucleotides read TGTGCCATCAGTGAGTCGAATATTTTGGGGCTCGGAAACACCATATATTTT. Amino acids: CAISESNILGLGNTIYF.

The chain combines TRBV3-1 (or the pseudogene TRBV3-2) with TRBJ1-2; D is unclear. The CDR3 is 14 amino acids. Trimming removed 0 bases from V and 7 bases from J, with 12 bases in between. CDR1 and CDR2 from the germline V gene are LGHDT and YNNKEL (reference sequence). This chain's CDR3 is CASSQDSGFGGYTF. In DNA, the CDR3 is TGTGCCAGCAGCCAAGATAGCGGGTTCGGTGGCTACACCTTC.